Listed here is a single T cell receptor beta chain. The sample belongs to a study of T cell responses to AZD1222 COVID-19 vaccine. The repertoire was sequenced with immunoSEQ multiplex PCR; TCRdb's copy has only in-frame clones and lacks some. The table includes tens of thousands of clones, about 74% detected once. The TCR was taken from an adult who received the AZD1222 COVID-19 vaccine. Sequenced material: peripheral blood, taken 28 days after the second AZD1222 dose.

This CDR3 reads CASSFSGEVAPLHF. CDR3 in DNA: TGTGCCAGCAGCTTCTCAGGGGAAGTGGCACCCCTCCACTTT. The chain links TRBV7-9 to TRBJ1-6, with D possibly TRBD1 on 6 matching bases. The CDR3 runs 14 residues. Trimming pared 3 bases from V and 11 bases from J, leaving 14 bases between. Germline V gene lookup returns CDR1 SEHNR and CDR2 FQNEAQ (reference sequence). The whole variable domain, remainder taken from reference TRBV7-9 and TRBJ1-6, is DTGVSQNPRHKITKRGQNVTFRCDPISEHNRLYWYRQTLGQGPEFLTYFQNEAQLEKSRLLSDRFSAERPKGSFSTLEIQRTEQGDSAMYLCASSFSGEVAPLHFGNGTRLTVT.